A single sample gave rise to the 5 T cell receptor beta chains below, sequenced in a study of blood T cell repertoires in COVID-19. Generated by immunoSEQ multiplex PCR, the TCRdb table keeps only in-frame clones and is missing some. Of about 140,000 clones in the sample, 80% to 90% were seen once. The sample comprised peripheral blood. The receptors were sampled from an older woman with acute or convalescent COVID-19.

The rearrangement joins TRBV5-1 to TRBJ2-3; D possibly corresponds to TRBD2 (5 bases). The CDR3 covers 13 residues. CDR1 and CDR2 from the germline V gene are SGHRS and YFSETQ. V lost 4 bases and J lost 2, with 8 bases in between. CDR3 coding DNA: TGCGCCAGCAGCACGGACTTCACAGATACGCAGTATTTT. Its translation: CASSTDFTDTQYF.

V is TRBV24-1 and J is TRBJ2-1; tentatively, D is TRBD2 (6 bases). This CDR3 has 16 residues. Per the germline V gene, CDR1 is KGHDR and CDR2 is SFDVKD. Trimming took 0 bases from V and 0 from J, leaving 8 bases between them. In DNA, the CDR3 is TGTGCCACCAGTGATTTGCGGGGGAGCTCCTACAATGAGCAGTTCTTC. It specifies CATSDLRGSSYNEQFF.

The chain employs TRBV6-2 or TRBV6-3 and TRBJ1-5, with TRBD1 matching 12 bases. There are 16 residues in the CDR3. Germline V gene lookup returns CDR1 MNHEY and CDR2 SVGEGT. V dropped 6 bases and J dropped 5; count of bases not matched to a gene: 8. The chain's CDR3 is CASSTPGQGAYQPQHF. CDR3 nucleotides: TGTGCCAGCAGCACTCCGGGACAGGGGGCCTATCAGCCCCAGCATTTT.

The chain employs TRBV7-2 and TRBJ1-2; possibly TRBD1 for D (5 bases). V was cut by 5 bases and J by 4 bases, with 11 bases left in between. Germline values: CDR1 SGHTA, CDR2 FQGNSA. This CDR3 has 13 amino acids. The DNA for the CDR3 is TGTGCCAGCAGCCCCGGGGGGGGCTATGGCTACACCTTC. Its translation: CASSPGGGYGYTF. The variable domain in full, with the rest retrieved from reference TRBV7-2 and TRBJ1-2, is GAGVSQSPSNKVTEKGKDVELRCDPISGHTALYWYRQSLGQGLEFLIYFQGNSAPDKSGLPSDRFSAERTGGSVSTLTIQRTQQEDSAVYLCASSPGGGYGYTFGSGTRLTVV.

The sample holds one count of this clone. V gene TRBV9 combines with J gene TRBJ2-5, with D perhaps TRBD2 (5 bases). Germline CDR1 is SGDLS and CDR2 is YYNGEE. Trimming cost V 0 bases and J 0 bases, with 6 bases left between them. The CDR3 spans 14 residues. CDR3 sequence reads: CASSVGGNQETQYF. CDR3 nucleotide sequence: TGTGCCAGCAGCGTAGGAGGGAACCAAGAGACCCAGTACTTC.